These 25 T cell receptor beta chains originate from one sample sequenced in a study of blood T cell repertoires in COVID-19. Clones were read by immunoSEQ multiplex PCR, and TCRdb kept only the in-frame ones, dropping some. The table has around 250,000 clones, approximately 83% seen once. Material for sequencing was PBMCs or T cells enriched from blood (not recorded which). These receptors were collected from a woman aged 45 to 65 who had recovered from COVID-19.

This chain connects TRBV5-1 to TRBJ2-1; no definite D call. The germline gives CDR1 SGHRS, CDR2 YFSETQ. The V gene lost 4 bases and the J gene lost 0 bases, with 14 bases spanning the gap. The CDR3 extends over 16 amino acids. The CDR3 nucleotides are TGCGCCAGCAGCCAGCGAGACGGAAGCTCCTACAATGAGCAGTTCTTC. Residues: CASSQRDGSSYNEQFF.

V usage is TRBV9 and J usage is TRBJ1-1, with 9 bases matching TRBD1. The CDR3 spans 16 residues. V shed 3 bases, J shed 2 bases, and the junction held 8 bases outside the gene matches. The V gene's germline CDR1 is SGDLS and CDR2 YYNGEE. The CDR3 DNA is TGTGCCAGCAGCGCTGGGGGGACAGGGACTAACACTGAAGCTTTCTTT. As protein: CASSAGGTGTNTEAFF.

This clone was observed a few times. This chain uses TRBV30 with TRBJ1-6; 10 bases match TRBD1. V lost 2 bases to trimming and J lost 10 bases; unmatched junction nucleotides: 5. Per the germline V gene, CDR1 is GTSNPN and CDR2 is SVGIG (reference sequence). This CDR3 has 14 amino acids. The CDR3 region has the DNA TGTGCCTGGAGTTTGACAGGGGGCTTGTCACCCCTCCACTTT. This translates into CAWSLTGGLSPLHF.

This rearrangement joins TRBV18 to TRBJ1-1; no clear D. Germline V gene lookup returns CDR1 KGHSH and CDR2 LQKENI. CDR3 size: 14 residues. V was cut by 3 bases and J by 2 bases, with 10 bases left in between. For the CDR3, the DNA is TGTGCCAGCTCACCCCTGGCTGGCAACACTGAAGCTTTCTTT. It yields the protein CASSPLAGNTEAFF.

This clone was seen once. The DNA of the CDR3 is TGCAGCACAGCTTACACTAGCACAGATACGCAGTATTTT. Translating gives CSTAYTSTDTQYF. This chain links TRBV29-1 with TRBJ2-3; D gene unclear. This CDR3 region has 13 residues. V was clipped by 8 bases and J by 0 bases, with 12 bases between them. Germline assignment: CDR1 SQVTM and CDR2 ANQGSEA.

J is TRBJ1-4 and V is TRBV28; D gene ambiguous. Trimming left V 7 bases short and J 4 bases short, with 4 bases between. CDR3 size: 11 residues. CDR1 MDHEN and CDR2 SYDVKM come from the germline V gene. CDR3 coding DNA: TGTGCCAGCACCATTAATGAAAAACTGTTTTTT. It yields the protein CASTINEKLFF.

The V and J genes are TRBV6-5 and TRBJ2-1, with 8 bases lining up with TRBD2. V was pared by 2 bases and J by 7 bases, with 7 bases of the junction left unmatched. The CDR3 extends over 15 amino acids. The V gene's germline CDR1 is MNHEY and CDR2 SVGAGI. CDR3 in amino acids: CASSYGAGGRNEQFF. The CDR3 DNA reads TGTGCCAGCAGTTACGGGGCGGGAGGTAGGAATGAGCAGTTCTTC.

The chain combines TRBV7-2 with TRBJ1-3; D not certain. The V end lost 1 base, the J end lost 2 bases, and 9 bases lay between the germline ends. There are 15 residues in the CDR3. The germline CDR1 and CDR2 sequences are SGHTA and FQGNSA. The CDR3 region is CASSLVLATGNTIYF. The DNA of the CDR3 is TGTGCCAGCAGCTTAGTCTTAGCCACTGGAAACACCATATATTTT.

This clone was counted only a few times. This chain joins TRBV30 and TRBJ1-2; D remains unclear. The CDR3 consists of 13 residues. Trimming took off 2 bases at V and 1 base at J, with 8 bases between the two ends. Germline CDR1 is GTSNPN and CDR2 is SVGIG (reference sequence). The CDR3 protein is CAWSIRGNYGYTF. CDR3 nucleotide sequence: TGTGCCTGGAGTATCCGGGGTAACTATGGCTACACCTTC.

Here the CDR3 reads CATEGSGAGETQYF. The CDR3 DNA reads as TGTGCCACCGAGGGGTCGGGAGCAGGTGAGACCCAGTACTTC. The rearrangement uses TRBV28 and TRBJ2-5, with D perhaps TRBD2 (6 bases). Germline-derived CDR1 and CDR2 are MDHEN and SYDVKM. V shed 10 bases and J shed 5 bases, with 20 bases lying between them. This CDR3 region has 14 residues.

The chain carries TRBV7-8 and TRBJ1-3; 7 nucleotides line up with TRBD1. The CDR3 totals 14 residues. Germline V gene sequence: CDR1 SGHVS, CDR2 FQNEAQ. V shed 4 bases, J shed 6 bases, and the junction held 6 bases outside the gene matches. The CDR3 nucleotides are TGTGCCAGCAGCTCCGACAGGGTCGCAAACACCATATATTTT. It specifies CASSSDRVANTIYF.

This clone appeared a single time. This chain uses TRBV28 with TRBJ1-5; D gene unclear. Germline V gene lookup returns CDR1 MDHEN and CDR2 SYDVKM. The CDR3 runs 15 residues. V lost 1 base and J lost 6, with 13 bases in between. DNA for the CDR3: TGTGCCAGCAGTTTATTAGTGGAGGGCCCTCAGCCCCAGCATTTT. This encodes CASSLLVEGPQPQHF.

The rearrangement uses TRBV7-8 and TRBJ1-6; D is perhaps TRBD1 (5 bases). Trimming stripped 2 bases from V and 5 bases from J, with 16 bases between. The CDR3 runs 17 residues. CDR1 is SGHVS, CDR2 FQNEAQ, per germline. Here the CDR3 DNA reads TGTGCCAGCAGCTTAATGAACAGGAACGCTAATAATTCACCCCTCCACTTT. This sequence encodes CASSLMNRNANNSPLHF.

This chain uses TRBV3-1 (or the pseudogene TRBV3-2) with TRBJ2-7; a possible D gene is TRBD1 (5 bases). Germline CDR1 is LGHDT and CDR2 is YNNKEL (reference sequence). The CDR3 contains 15 residues. V lost 1 base and J 2 bases, leaving 12 bases between the germline ends. CDR3 DNA sequence: TGTGCCAGCAGCCAAGTATTGCAGGGCCCCTACGAGCAGTACTTC. The encoded protein is CASSQVLQGPYEQYF.

The CDR3 here is CASSPDRGNYGYTF. The DNA for the CDR3 is TGTGCCAGTAGCCCTGACAGGGGTAACTATGGCTACACCTTC. The chain carries TRBV19 and TRBJ1-2; the match to TRBD1 covers 8 bases. The V gene's germline CDR1 is LNHDA and CDR2 SQIVND (reference sequence). Trimming cost V 6 bases and J 1 base; bases outside gene matches: 4. The CDR3 is 14 amino acids.

The chain has TRBV2 and TRBJ2-7; 12 bases fit TRBD2. CDR1 is SNHLY, CDR2 FYNNEI, per germline. This CDR3 is built from 13 residues. Losses at the gene ends were 9 bases for V and 4 bases for J; bases not matched to a gene: 4. The chain's CDR3 is CARGGTSGYEQYF. The CDR3 DNA follows: TGTGCCAGGGGAGGGACTAGCGGGTACGAGCAGTACTTC. The full variable domain, its missing parts supplied by reference TRBV2 and TRBJ2-7, is EPEVTQTPSHQVTQMGQEVILRCVPISNHLYFYWYRQILGQKVEFLVSFYNNEISEKSEIFDDQFSVERPDGSNFTLKIRSTKLEDSAMYFCARGGTSGYEQYFGPGTRLTVT.

CDR3 region: CASSLAGGRTDTQYF. The CDR3, as DNA: TGTGCCAGCAGCTTGGCAGGGGGCCGCACAGATACGCAGTATTTT. V and J are TRBV5-6 and TRBJ2-3, with 8 nucleotides matching TRBD1. The CDR3 sequence is 15 residues long. Trimming removed 0 bases from V and 1 base from J; junction bases left unmatched: 1. Germline values: CDR1 SGHDT, CDR2 YYEEEE. Combining the CDR3 with reference TRBV5-6 and TRBJ2-3 gives the whole variable domain DAGVTQSPTHLIKTRGQQVTLRCSPKSGHDTVSWYQQALGQGPQFIFQYYEEEERQRGNFPDRFSGHQFPNYSSELNVNALLLGDSALYLCASSLAGGRTDTQYFGPGTRLTVL.

This chain joins TRBV7-3 and TRBJ2-7, with TRBD1 matching 9 bases. From germline, CDR1 is SGHTA and CDR2 FQGTGA. There are 13 residues in the CDR3. V dropped 5 bases and J dropped 5; count of bases not matched to a gene: 4. The CDR3 region has the DNA TGTGCCAGCAGCCCCGGACAGGGGAACGAGCAGTACTTC. Amino acids: CASSPGQGNEQYF.

The rearrangement uses TRBV29-1 and TRBJ2-1, with 9 positions matching TRBD2. Trimming cost V 4 bases and J 0 bases; bases outside gene matches: 13. This CDR3 is built from 18 residues. The germline gives CDR1 SQVTM, CDR2 ANQGSEA. CDR3 region: CSVAETSGGRSSYNEQFF. Written as DNA, the CDR3 is TGCAGCGTTGCGGAGACTAGCGGAGGAAGAAGCTCCTACAATGAGCAGTTCTTC.

The chain joins TRBV27 to TRBJ2-3, with no clear D. The CDR3 sequence is 13 residues long. The ends were cut back, 6 bases at V and 0 bases at J, with 7 bases in the middle. Germline V gives CDR1 MNHEY, CDR2 SMNVEV (reference sequence). CDR3 amino acids: CASRAHSTDTQYF. Here the CDR3 DNA reads TGTGCCAGCAGGGCTCATAGCACAGATACGCAGTATTTT.

The chain carries TRBV10-3 and TRBJ2-1; 9 bases align to TRBD2. V gave up 6 bases and J gave up 2 bases; unmatched junction bases: 5. CDR3 length: 15 residues. Germline V gene lookup returns CDR1 ENHRY and CDR2 SYGVKD. This chain's CDR3 is CAIRNSGSPYNEQFF. In nucleotides, the CDR3 is TGTGCCATCAGAAATAGCGGGAGCCCCTACAATGAGCAGTTCTTC.

This clone has just a few counts. This chain connects TRBV4-1 to TRBJ2-5, with 14 bases aligning to TRBD2. The CDR3 covers 17 residues. Trimming removed 2 bases from V and 1 base from J; junction bases left unmatched: 3. The germline CDR1 and CDR2 sequences are MGHRA and YSYEKL. CDR3: CASSQWTSGRLQETQYF. The CDR3 bases are TGCGCCAGCAGCCAATGGACTAGCGGGAGGCTCCAAGAGACCCAGTACTTC.

Concerning this clone itself: One junction end does not reproduce the germline sequence, and a read error may be involved. This rearrangement joins TRBV30 to TRBJ2-7; D uncertain. This CDR3 is 12 amino acids long. Germline assignment: CDR1 GTSNPN and CDR2 SVGIG (reference sequence). The CDR3 nucleotides read TGTGCCTGGAGGGTAGACTCCTTCGAGCAGTACTTC. Protein product: CAWRVDSFEQYF.

V gene TRBV28 combines with J gene TRBJ1-6; no reliable D call. V gave up 2 bases and J gave up 9 bases, with 17 bases separating them. CDR1 is MDHEN, CDR2 SYDVKM, per germline. This CDR3 has 16 residues. The CDR3 sequence is CASSLMSSRRGSPLHF. Written as DNA, the CDR3 is TGTGCCAGCAGTTTAATGAGTTCCCGAAGAGGTTCACCCCTCCACTTT.

The rearrangement joins TRBV4-1 to TRBJ1-4; TRBD1 matches 8 bases. J was trimmed by 8 bases and V by 1 base; bases with no gene match: 6. CDR1 and CDR2 from the germline V gene are MGHRA and YSYEKL. The CDR3 contains 15 residues. The CDR3 reads CASSQGTGNKEKLFF. CDR3 DNA: TGCGCCAGCAGCCAAGGGACAGGGAATAAAGAAAAACTGTTTTTT.